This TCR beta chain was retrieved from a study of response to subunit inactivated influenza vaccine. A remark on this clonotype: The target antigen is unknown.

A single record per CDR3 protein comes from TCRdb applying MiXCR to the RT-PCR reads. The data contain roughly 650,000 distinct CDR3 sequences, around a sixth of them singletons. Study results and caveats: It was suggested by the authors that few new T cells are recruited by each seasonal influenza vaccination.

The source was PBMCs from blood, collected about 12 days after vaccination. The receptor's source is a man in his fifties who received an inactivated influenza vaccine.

Here the CDR3 reads CASSLAGRVYEQYF. DNA for the CDR3: TGTGCCAGCAGCTTAGCAGGCAGAGTCTACGAGCAGTACTTC. V gene TRBV7-2 combines with J gene TRBJ2-7; D remains ambiguous. The germline V gene encodes CDR1 SGHTA and CDR2 FQGNSA. V was trimmed by 0 bases and J by 3 bases, leaving 9 bases between them. This CDR3 has 14 residues.